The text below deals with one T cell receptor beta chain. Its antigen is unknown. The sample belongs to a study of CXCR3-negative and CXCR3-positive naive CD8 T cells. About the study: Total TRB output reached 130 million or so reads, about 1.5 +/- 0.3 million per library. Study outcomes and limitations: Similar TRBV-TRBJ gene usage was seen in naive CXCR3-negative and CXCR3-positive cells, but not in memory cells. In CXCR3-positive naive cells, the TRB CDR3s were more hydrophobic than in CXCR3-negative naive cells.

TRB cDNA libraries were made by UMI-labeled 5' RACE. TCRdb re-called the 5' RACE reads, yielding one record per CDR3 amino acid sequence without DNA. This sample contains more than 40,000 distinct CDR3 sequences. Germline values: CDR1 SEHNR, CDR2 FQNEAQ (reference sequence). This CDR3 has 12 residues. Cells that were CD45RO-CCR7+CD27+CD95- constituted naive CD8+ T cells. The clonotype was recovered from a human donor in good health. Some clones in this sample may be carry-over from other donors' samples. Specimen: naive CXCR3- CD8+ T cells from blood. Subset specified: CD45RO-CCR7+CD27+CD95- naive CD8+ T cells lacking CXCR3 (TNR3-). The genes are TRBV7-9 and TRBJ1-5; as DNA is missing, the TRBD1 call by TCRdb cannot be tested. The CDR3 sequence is CASSMSGEPQHF. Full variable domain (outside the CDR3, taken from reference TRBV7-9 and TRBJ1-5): DTGVSQNPRHKITKRGQNVTFRCDPISEHNRLYWYRQTLGQGPEFLTYFQNEAQLEKSRLLSDRFSAERPKGSFSTLEIQRTEQGDSAMYLCASSMSGEPQHFGDGTRLSIL.